A single T cell receptor (beta chain) is shown here with its context. This clonotype was observed many times. It lacks a known antigen. No base qualities exist here, and no much larger clone lies one base off it. This entry comes from a study of T-cell reconstitution after alpha-beta-depleted transplantation in children (dated by TCRdb to between 2015 and 2016). As for the study more broadly: T-cell immune reconstitution after TCRalphabeta/CD19-depleted allogeneic hematopoietic cell transplantation in children was quantitatively tracked in the study by means of TCR repertoire profiling.

The CDR3, from cysteine to phenylalanine, totals 15 residues. Here the CDR3 DNA is all that survives: 45 bases in frame from base 1. A distance of 18 bases separates the germline ends of V and J, which lose 8 bases and 4 bases respectively. For CDR1 and CDR2, the germline V gene lists SGHTA and FQGNSA. The library was produced with PCR. Sequencing instrument: Illumina HiSeq 2500. TCR libraries were prepared with molecular barcoding, using unique molecular identifiers to normalize TCRbeta repertoire quantification. TCRdb itself trimmed the public reads at Q25 with fastp, ran MiXCR and retained productive beta chains. When rows share a CDR3 protein, they turn into one entry using the most common DNA and genes. For this sample there are fewer than 95,000 distinct CDR3 sequences; more than 10% appear just once. The top ten constitute roughly 14% of the sample.

The TCR originated in a human donor who donated a stem cell graft to a child with inherited bone marrow failure. The source material was PBMCs from the stem cell graft donor, sampled from the stem cell graft. Recombination joined TRBV7-2 with TRBJ2-1; TRBD1 is a weak D gene call, 7 bases matching. The DNA reads as follows: TGTGCCAGCTCCAGGGGGGCAGTGTCTTACAATGAGCAGTTCTTC. Its protein reads: CASSRGAVSYNEQFF.